This record looks at one TCR beta chain sequence and its context. This sample includes further DNA sequences coding for the same CDR3. Per the authors' pipeline: Reference gene primer amplification gave nucleated cell count estimates. Method: immunoSEQ multiplex PCR; TCRdb's copy keeps in-frame clones and lacks some. V and J calls and clone size come straight from that table; D and trimming were deduced from the DNA. This table holds approximately 270,000 clones, around 89% found once. Trimming cost V 6 bases and J 2 bases, with 10 bases left between them. CDR1 is MNHEY and CDR2 is SMNVEV in the germline V gene (reference sequence). CDR3 length equals 13 residues. The entry originates in a study of blood T cell repertoires in COVID-19.

The sample comprised peripheral blood. The chain joins TRBV27 to TRBJ1-2; D is undetermined. This clonotype originated in a man aged 25-45 years with acute or convalescent COVID-19. The CDR3 DNA sequence: TGTGCCAGCAGCCTAGGCCCAAACTATGGCTACACCTTC. Protein: CASSLGPNYGYTF.